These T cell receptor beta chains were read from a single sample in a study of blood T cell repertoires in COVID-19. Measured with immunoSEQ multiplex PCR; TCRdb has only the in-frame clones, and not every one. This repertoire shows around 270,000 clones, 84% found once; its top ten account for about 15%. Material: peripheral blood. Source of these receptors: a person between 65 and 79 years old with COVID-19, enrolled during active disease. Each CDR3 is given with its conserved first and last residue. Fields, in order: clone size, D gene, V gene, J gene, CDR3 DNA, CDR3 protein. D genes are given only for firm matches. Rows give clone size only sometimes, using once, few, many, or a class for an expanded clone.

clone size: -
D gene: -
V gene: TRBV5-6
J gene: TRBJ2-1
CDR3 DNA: TGTGCCAGCAGCTGGGTAGGGGGACCCGTGGATGAGCAGTTCTTC
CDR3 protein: CASSWVGGPVDEQFF

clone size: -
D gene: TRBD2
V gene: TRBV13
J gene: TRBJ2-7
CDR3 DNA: TGTGCCAGCAGCTTAGGACTAGCGGGGCATTACGAGCAGTACTTC
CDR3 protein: CASSLGLAGHYEQYF

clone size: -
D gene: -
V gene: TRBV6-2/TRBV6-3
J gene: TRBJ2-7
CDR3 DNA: TGTGCCAGCAGTTACTTACAGGGACCCTCCTACGAGCAGTACTTC
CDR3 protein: CASSYLQGPSYEQYF

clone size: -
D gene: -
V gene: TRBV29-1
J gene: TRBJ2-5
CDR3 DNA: TGCAGCGTTGTGAGCGGTGAGACCCAGTACTTC
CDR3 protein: CSVVSGETQYF

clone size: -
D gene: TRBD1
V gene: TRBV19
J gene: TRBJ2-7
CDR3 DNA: TGTGCCAGTAGTGAGGACAGGGACTACGAGCAGTACTTC
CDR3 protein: CASSEDRDYEQYF

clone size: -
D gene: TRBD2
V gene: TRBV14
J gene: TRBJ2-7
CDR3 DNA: TGTGCCAGCAGCCTCAATAGCGGGAGGGCCAGCGAGCAGTACTTC
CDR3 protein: CASSLNSGRASEQYF

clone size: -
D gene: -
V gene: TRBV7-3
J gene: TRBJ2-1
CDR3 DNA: TGTGCCAGCAGCCGCCGCGCGGATGTGGATGAGCAGTTCTTC
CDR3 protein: CASSRRADVDEQFF

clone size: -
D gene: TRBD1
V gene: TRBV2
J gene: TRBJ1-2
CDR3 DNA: TGTGCCAGCAGCTACCTCGGGACAGATAACTATGGCTACACCTTC
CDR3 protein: CASSYLGTDNYGYTF

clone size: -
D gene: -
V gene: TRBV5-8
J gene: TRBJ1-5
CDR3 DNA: TGTGCCAGCAGCTTGGGCCCCCAGGGCAATCAGCCCCAGCATTTT
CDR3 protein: CASSLGPQGNQPQHF

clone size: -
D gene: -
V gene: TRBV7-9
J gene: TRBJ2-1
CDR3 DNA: TGTGCCAGCAGCTCCGGGACAATAAGCTCCTACAATGAGCAGTTCTTC
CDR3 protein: CASSSGTISSYNEQFF

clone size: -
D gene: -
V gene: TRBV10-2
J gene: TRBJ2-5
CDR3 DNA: TGCGCCAGCACCCCTTATTTGGGGGGGGCCGGGGAGACCCAGTACTTC
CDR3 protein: CASTPYLGGAGETQYF

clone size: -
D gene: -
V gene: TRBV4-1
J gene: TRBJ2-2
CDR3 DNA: TGCGCCAGCAGCCTTCCAGGGATGAACACCGGGGAGCTGTTTTTT
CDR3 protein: CASSLPGMNTGELFF

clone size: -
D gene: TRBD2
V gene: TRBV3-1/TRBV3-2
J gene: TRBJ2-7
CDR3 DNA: TGTGCCAGCAGCCACCTACTAGCGGGAGAGGCGGGGGAGCAGTACTTC
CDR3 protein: CASSHLLAGEAGEQYF

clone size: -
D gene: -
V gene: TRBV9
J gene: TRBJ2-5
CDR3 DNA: TGTGCCAGCAGCGTAGCGCCCGGGGAGACCCAGTACTTC
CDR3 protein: CASSVAPGETQYF

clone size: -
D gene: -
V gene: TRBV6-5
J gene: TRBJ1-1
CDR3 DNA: TGTGCCAGCAGTTACAGACGGAGGGGTACTGAAGCTTTCTTT
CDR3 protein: CASSYRRRGTEAFF

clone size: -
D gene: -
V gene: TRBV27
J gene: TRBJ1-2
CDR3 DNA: TGTGCCAGCAGTCTGACGGGGGACTATGGCTACACCTTC
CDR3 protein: CASSLTGDYGYTF

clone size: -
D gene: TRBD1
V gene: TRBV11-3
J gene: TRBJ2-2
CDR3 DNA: TGTGCCAGCAGCCGAGGGACAGGGACGAACACCGGGGAGCTGTTTTTT
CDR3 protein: CASSRGTGTNTGELFF

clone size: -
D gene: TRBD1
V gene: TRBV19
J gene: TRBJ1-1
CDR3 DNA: TGTGCCAGTACCCGAGACAGGGCTGGCACTGAAGCTTTCTTT
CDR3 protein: CASTRDRAGTEAFF

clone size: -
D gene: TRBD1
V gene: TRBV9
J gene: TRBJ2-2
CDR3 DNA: TGTGCCAGCAGCAGAGGGGGCCGGGGACCTTCGTTCGCGAACACCGGGGAGCTGTTTTTT
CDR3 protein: CASSRGGRGPSFANTGELFF

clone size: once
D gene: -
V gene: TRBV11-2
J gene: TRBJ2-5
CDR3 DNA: TGTGCCAGCATGCTTGCGACAGGCCTTCCGGGGACCCAGTACTTC
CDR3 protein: CASMLATGLPGTQYF

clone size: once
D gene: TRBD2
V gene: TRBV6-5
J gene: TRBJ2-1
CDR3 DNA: TGTGCCAGCAGTTTTCGGGGGGTTTCCTACAATGAGCAGTTCTTC
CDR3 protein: CASSFRGVSYNEQFF

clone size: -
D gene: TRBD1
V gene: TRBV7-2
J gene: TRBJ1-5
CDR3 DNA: TGTGCCAGCAGTTCGGACAGGGGTCCATGGCCCCAGCATTTT
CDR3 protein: CASSSDRGPWPQHF

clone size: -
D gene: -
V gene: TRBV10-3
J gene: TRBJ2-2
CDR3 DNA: TGTGCCATCAGTGATGGGCGGGGGAACACCGGGGAGCTGTTTTTT
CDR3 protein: CAISDGRGNTGELFF

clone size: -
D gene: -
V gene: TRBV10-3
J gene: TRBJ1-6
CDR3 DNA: TGTGTCACCAAGGAGGCGGCTTCACCCCTCCACTTT
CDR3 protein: CVTKEAASPLHF

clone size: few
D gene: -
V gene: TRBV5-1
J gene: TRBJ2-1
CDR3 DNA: TGCGCCAGCAGCGGACTGGCTTACAATGAGCAGTTCTTC
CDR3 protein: CASSGLAYNEQFF

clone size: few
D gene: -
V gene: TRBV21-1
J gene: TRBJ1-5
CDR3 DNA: TGTGCCAGCAGTCTAGGTTGGGAGCCCCAGCATTTT
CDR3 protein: CASSLGWEPQHF

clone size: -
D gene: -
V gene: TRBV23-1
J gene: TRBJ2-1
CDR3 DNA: TGCGCCAGTACGTCGGAGAGCTCCTACAATGAGCAGTTCTTC
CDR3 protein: CASTSESSYNEQFF